This is a list of T cell receptor beta chains from one sample in a study of blood T cell repertoires in COVID-19. Assay used: immunoSEQ multiplex PCR; TCRdb lists only in-frame clones, some missing. The sample contains about 88,000 clones, 85% to 90% of which appear only once. The sample was peripheral blood. Receptors were obtained from a woman aged 65 to 85 with acute or convalescent COVID-19. CDR3s include the opening cysteine and the closing phenylalanine or tryptophan. D genes are given only for firm matches. Only some rows state a clone size, as once, few, many or a class for expanded clones.

CDR3 length: 15; clone size: -; V gene: TRBV19; D gene: -; J gene: TRBJ1-1; CDR3 protein: CASSKLWAGRPEAFF; CDR3 DNA: TGTGCCAGTAGTAAACTCTGGGCAGGTAGGCCGGAAGCTTTCTTT
CDR3 length: 18; clone size: once; V gene: TRBV4-3; D gene: TRBD1; J gene: TRBJ1-5; CDR3 protein: CASSLPPGGQESNQPQHF; CDR3 DNA: TGCGCCAGCAGCCTCCCTCCGGGGGGACAGGAGAGCAATCAGCCCCAGCATTTT
CDR3 length: 18; clone size: -; V gene: TRBV27; D gene: -; J gene: TRBJ2-2; CDR3 protein: CASSLFAGLLGNTGELFF; CDR3 DNA: TGTGCCAGCAGTTTATTCGCAGGGCTACTGGGGAACACCGGGGAGCTGTTTTTT
CDR3 length: 16; clone size: -; V gene: TRBV11-3; D gene: -; J gene: TRBJ2-1; CDR3 protein: CVSSSRHRSSYNEQFF; CDR3 DNA: TGTGTCAGCAGCTCTCGACACAGGAGCTCCTACAATGAGCAGTTCTTC
CDR3 length: 17; clone size: -; V gene: TRBV11-2; D gene: -; J gene: TRBJ2-1; CDR3 protein: CASSSWGLAGTGDEQFF; CDR3 DNA: TGTGCCAGCAGCTCCTGGGGGTTGGCGGGAACTGGAGATGAGCAGTTCTTC
CDR3 length: 15; clone size: -; V gene: TRBV9; D gene: -; J gene: TRBJ1-1; CDR3 protein: CASSVLPDPNTEAFF; CDR3 DNA: TGTGCCAGCAGCGTGCTACCCGATCCGAACACTGAAGCTTTCTTT
CDR3 length: 15; clone size: -; V gene: TRBV2; D gene: -; J gene: TRBJ1-1; CDR3 protein: CASSGRGEGRPEAFF; CDR3 DNA: TGTGCCAGCAGCGGACGGGGGGAAGGGAGGCCTGAAGCTTTCTTT
CDR3 length: 15; clone size: -; V gene: TRBV15; D gene: -; J gene: TRBJ2-1; CDR3 protein: CATSRGTGPRNEQFF; CDR3 DNA: TGTGCCACCAGCAGAGGGACTGGCCCTAGGAATGAGCAGTTCTTC
CDR3 length: 16; clone size: -; V gene: TRBV13; D gene: -; J gene: TRBJ1-2; CDR3 protein: CASSFGGGPPNYGYTF; CDR3 DNA: TGTGCCAGCAGCTTTGGCGGGGGTCCCCCTAACTATGGCTACACCTTC
CDR3 length: 14; clone size: once; V gene: TRBV7-2; D gene: TRBD1; J gene: TRBJ1-2; CDR3 protein: CASSLGQGSYGYTF; CDR3 DNA: TGTGCCAGCAGCTTGGGACAGGGAAGCTATGGCTACACCTTC
CDR3 length: 14; clone size: -; V gene: TRBV28; D gene: -; J gene: TRBJ1-3; CDR3 protein: CASSPGNAGNTIYF; CDR3 DNA: TGTGCCAGCAGTCCAGGGAATGCTGGAAACACCATATATTTT
CDR3 length: 14; clone size: -; V gene: TRBV7-7; D gene: -; J gene: TRBJ2-3; CDR3 protein: CASSLGVGADTQYF; CDR3 DNA: TGTGCCAGCAGCTTAGGAGTAGGGGCAGATACGCAGTATTTT
CDR3 length: 13; clone size: -; V gene: TRBV2; D gene: -; J gene: TRBJ2-3; CDR3 protein: CASRERLVPTQYF; CDR3 DNA: TGTGCCAGCAGAGAAAGACTAGTTCCTACGCAGTATTTT
CDR3 length: 15; clone size: -; V gene: TRBV11-2; D gene: -; J gene: TRBJ2-2; CDR3 protein: CASSFQDRYTGELFF; CDR3 DNA: TGTGCCAGCAGCTTCCAAGACAGGTACACCGGGGAGCTGTTTTTT
CDR3 length: 14; clone size: -; V gene: TRBV6-2/TRBV6-3; D gene: TRBD2; J gene: TRBJ2-1; CDR3 protein: CASSHLGLTNEQFF; CDR3 DNA: TGTGCCAGCAGCCACTTGGGACTAACAAATGAGCAGTTCTTC
CDR3 length: 16; clone size: -; V gene: TRBV4-1; D gene: -; J gene: TRBJ2-6; CDR3 protein: CASSQVWRSGANVLTF; CDR3 DNA: TGCGCCAGCAGCCAAGTTTGGCGGTCTGGGGCCAACGTCCTGACTTTC
CDR3 length: 15; clone size: -; V gene: TRBV19; D gene: -; J gene: TRBJ2-5; CDR3 protein: CASSPPRARGETQYF; CDR3 DNA: TGTGCCAGTAGTCCGCCTAGGGCCCGAGGGGAGACCCAGTACTTC
CDR3 length: 14; clone size: -; V gene: TRBV18; D gene: -; J gene: TRBJ1-2; CDR3 protein: CASSPVVYRDGYTF; CDR3 DNA: TGTGCCAGCTCACCAGTCGTGTACAGGGATGGCTACACCTTC
CDR3 length: 15; clone size: -; V gene: TRBV9; D gene: -; J gene: TRBJ2-1; CDR3 protein: CASSVVDYSYNEQFF; CDR3 DNA: TGTGCCAGCAGCGTCGTGGACTACTCCTACAATGAGCAGTTCTTC
CDR3 length: 13; clone size: -; V gene: TRBV12-3/TRBV12-4; D gene: -; J gene: TRBJ2-1; CDR3 protein: CASSTTSRGEQFF; CDR3 DNA: TGTGCCAGCAGTACTACTTCCCGGGGTGAGCAGTTCTTC
CDR3 length: 16; clone size: -; V gene: TRBV9; D gene: TRBD1; J gene: TRBJ2-3; CDR3 protein: CASSATGGNPTDTQYF; CDR3 DNA: TGTGCCAGCAGCGCTACAGGGGGAAATCCCACAGATACGCAGTATTTT
CDR3 length: 14; clone size: -; V gene: TRBV6-5; D gene: -; J gene: TRBJ2-2; CDR3 protein: CASSRPGDTGELFF; CDR3 DNA: TGTGCCAGCAGCCGACCAGGGGACACCGGGGAGCTGTTTTTT
CDR3 length: 14; clone size: -; V gene: TRBV5-1; D gene: TRBD1; J gene: TRBJ1-1; CDR3 protein: CASSLFQGGTEAFF; CDR3 DNA: TGCGCCAGCAGCTTGTTCCAGGGGGGCACTGAAGCTTTCTTT
CDR3 length: 17; clone size: few; V gene: TRBV28; D gene: -; J gene: TRBJ2-2; CDR3 protein: CASETRQSLLNTGELFF; CDR3 DNA: TGTGCCAGCGAGACTAGACAGTCTCTCTTGAACACCGGGGAGCTGTTTTTT
CDR3 length: 17; clone size: -; V gene: TRBV5-1; D gene: TRBD2; J gene: TRBJ2-3; CDR3 protein: CASSLEGGGGSTDTQYF; CDR3 DNA: TGCGCCAGCAGCTTGGAAGGCGGGGGGGGCAGCACAGATACGCAGTATTTT
CDR3 length: 14; clone size: -; V gene: TRBV19; D gene: TRBD1; J gene: TRBJ2-3; CDR3 protein: CASSIGTGPDTQYF; CDR3 DNA: TGTGCCAGTAGTATAGGGACAGGGCCAGATACGCAGTATTTT
CDR3 length: 20; clone size: -; V gene: TRBV4-2; D gene: TRBD2; J gene: TRBJ2-6; CDR3 protein: CASSQDLAGGKSSGANVLTF; CDR3 DNA: TGTGCCAGCAGCCAAGACCTAGCGGGGGGGAAGAGCTCTGGGGCCAACGTCCTGACTTTC
CDR3 length: 17; clone size: -; V gene: TRBV7-9; D gene: TRBD1; J gene: TRBJ1-1; CDR3 protein: CASSSTRDRSKDTEAFF; CDR3 DNA: TGTGCCAGCAGCTCCACACGGGACAGAAGTAAGGACACTGAAGCTTTCTTT
CDR3 length: 14; clone size: -; V gene: TRBV9; D gene: -; J gene: TRBJ2-2; CDR3 protein: CASSPGLATGELFF; CDR3 DNA: TGTGCCAGCAGCCCCGGACTGGCAACCGGGGAGCTGTTTTTT
CDR3 length: 14; clone size: -; V gene: TRBV29-1; D gene: -; J gene: TRBJ2-2; CDR3 protein: CSVRDNYNTGELFF; CDR3 DNA: TGCAGCGTACGGGACAACTACAACACCGGGGAGCTGTTTTTT
CDR3 length: 18; clone size: -; V gene: TRBV19; D gene: TRBD1; J gene: TRBJ1-5; CDR3 protein: CASSTIGRGQVSNQPQHF; CDR3 DNA: TGTGCCAGTAGTACAATCGGCCGGGGACAGGTTAGCAATCAGCCCCAGCATTTT
CDR3 length: 15; clone size: -; V gene: TRBV6-5; D gene: -; J gene: TRBJ2-5; CDR3 protein: CASSYSHGGRETQYF; CDR3 DNA: TGTGCCAGCAGTTACTCGCACGGGGGAAGAGAGACCCAGTACTTC
CDR3 length: 11; clone size: -; V gene: TRBV20-1; D gene: -; J gene: TRBJ1-2; CDR3 protein: CSAWENYGYTF; CDR3 DNA: TGCAGTGCATGGGAGAACTATGGCTACACCTTC
CDR3 length: 15; clone size: -; V gene: TRBV2; D gene: -; J gene: TRBJ2-5; CDR3 protein: CASSRDNGLSETQYF; CDR3 DNA: TGTGCCAGCAGCCGGGACAACGGACTTTCGGAGACCCAGTACTTC
CDR3 length: 14; clone size: -; V gene: TRBV10-3; D gene: -; J gene: TRBJ2-1; CDR3 protein: CATSDKGDYNEQFF; CDR3 DNA: TGTGCCACTTCGGACAAGGGGGATTACAATGAGCAGTTCTTC
CDR3 length: 12; clone size: once; V gene: TRBV5-1; D gene: -; J gene: TRBJ2-5; CDR3 protein: CASRDNQETQYF; CDR3 DNA: TGCGCCAGTAGGGACAATCAAGAGACCCAGTACTTC
CDR3 length: 13; clone size: few; V gene: TRBV7-2; D gene: TRBD1; J gene: TRBJ1-2; CDR3 protein: CASSLVGGYGYTF; CDR3 DNA: TGTGCCAGCAGCTTAGTAGGGGGCTACGGCTACACCTTC
CDR3 length: 16; clone size: few; V gene: TRBV6-6; D gene: TRBD1; J gene: TRBJ1-4; CDR3 protein: CASSYGGAGGDQKLFF; CDR3 DNA: TGTGCCAGCAGTTACGGGGGGGCAGGGGGCGATCAAAAACTGTTTTTT
CDR3 length: 12; clone size: once; V gene: TRBV29-1; D gene: TRBD1; J gene: TRBJ1-1; CDR3 protein: CSVPGQASEAFF; CDR3 DNA: TGCAGCGTTCCCGGACAGGCCTCTGAAGCTTTCTTT
CDR3 length: 16; clone size: -; V gene: TRBV9; D gene: TRBD1; J gene: TRBJ2-3; CDR3 protein: CASSTGQGDGADTQYF; CDR3 DNA: TGTGCCAGCAGCACCGGACAGGGGGATGGGGCAGATACGCAGTATTTT
CDR3 length: 13; clone size: -; V gene: TRBV19; D gene: -; J gene: TRBJ2-1; CDR3 protein: CASRQGGGNEQFF; CDR3 DNA: TGTGCCAGTAGACAGGGAGGGGGCAATGAGCAGTTCTTC
CDR3 length: 15; clone size: -; V gene: TRBV20-1; D gene: TRBD1; J gene: TRBJ1-1; CDR3 protein: CSASTGAVGNTEAFF; CDR3 DNA: TGCAGTGCTAGTACAGGGGCGGTTGGGAACACTGAAGCTTTCTTT
CDR3 length: 14; clone size: -; V gene: TRBV5-1; D gene: -; J gene: TRBJ1-3; CDR3 protein: CASSSQGEENTIYF; CDR3 DNA: TGCGCCAGCAGCTCACAGGGTGAAGAAAACACCATATATTTT
CDR3 length: 14; clone size: -; V gene: TRBV5-1; D gene: TRBD1; J gene: TRBJ1-3; CDR3 protein: CASRGTGTGNTIYF; CDR3 DNA: TGCGCCAGCAGGGGGACAGGGACGGGAAACACCATATATTTT
CDR3 length: 14; clone size: -; V gene: TRBV6-5; D gene: TRBD2; J gene: TRBJ2-2; CDR3 protein: CASRGLANTGELFF; CDR3 DNA: TGTGCCAGCAGGGGACTAGCAAACACCGGGGAGCTGTTTTTT
CDR3 length: 15; clone size: -; V gene: TRBV6-5; D gene: -; J gene: TRBJ1-4; CDR3 protein: CASSYEGHRAEKLFF; CDR3 DNA: TGTGCCAGCAGTTACGAGGGACACAGGGCTGAAAAACTGTTTTTT
CDR3 length: 14; clone size: -; V gene: TRBV19; D gene: TRBD1; J gene: TRBJ2-1; CDR3 protein: CASVRTGFYNEQFF; CDR3 DNA: TGTGCCAGTGTTAGGACAGGGTTTTACAATGAGCAGTTCTTC
CDR3 length: 17; clone size: -; V gene: TRBV28; D gene: TRBD2; J gene: TRBJ2-3; CDR3 protein: CASSFPPTSGDTDTQYF; CDR3 DNA: TGTGCCAGCAGTTTCCCCCCGACTAGCGGGGACACAGATACGCAGTATTTT
CDR3 length: 15; clone size: -; V gene: TRBV4-3; D gene: TRBD1; J gene: TRBJ1-2; CDR3 protein: CASSQEHRGLSGYTF; CDR3 DNA: TGCGCCAGCAGCCAAGAGCACAGGGGGCTGAGCGGCTACACCTTC
CDR3 length: 14; clone size: once; V gene: TRBV5-1; D gene: TRBD2; J gene: TRBJ2-1; CDR3 protein: CASSTTSRYNEQFF; CDR3 DNA: TGCGCCAGCAGCACGACTAGCAGATACAATGAGCAGTTCTTC
CDR3 length: 16; clone size: -; V gene: TRBV9; D gene: TRBD2; J gene: TRBJ2-1; CDR3 protein: CASSVASGLVADEQFF; CDR3 DNA: TGTGCCAGCAGCGTAGCTTCGGGACTAGTTGCAGATGAGCAGTTCTTC
CDR3 length: 15; clone size: -; V gene: TRBV28; D gene: TRBD2; J gene: TRBJ2-3; CDR3 protein: CASSLGAGDTDTQYF; CDR3 DNA: TGTGCCAGCAGTTTAGGCGCGGGGGACACAGATACGCAGTATTTT
CDR3 length: 15; clone size: few; V gene: TRBV10-2; D gene: TRBD1; J gene: TRBJ1-2; CDR3 protein: CASRDTGGADYGYTF; CDR3 DNA: TGCGCCAGCAGGGACACAGGGGGCGCCGACTATGGCTACACCTTC
CDR3 length: 16; clone size: -; V gene: TRBV11-2; D gene: -; J gene: TRBJ2-5; CDR3 protein: CASSRPQGRLEETQYF; CDR3 DNA: TGTGCCAGCAGCCGGCCCCAGGGAAGGTTGGAAGAGACCCAGTACTTC